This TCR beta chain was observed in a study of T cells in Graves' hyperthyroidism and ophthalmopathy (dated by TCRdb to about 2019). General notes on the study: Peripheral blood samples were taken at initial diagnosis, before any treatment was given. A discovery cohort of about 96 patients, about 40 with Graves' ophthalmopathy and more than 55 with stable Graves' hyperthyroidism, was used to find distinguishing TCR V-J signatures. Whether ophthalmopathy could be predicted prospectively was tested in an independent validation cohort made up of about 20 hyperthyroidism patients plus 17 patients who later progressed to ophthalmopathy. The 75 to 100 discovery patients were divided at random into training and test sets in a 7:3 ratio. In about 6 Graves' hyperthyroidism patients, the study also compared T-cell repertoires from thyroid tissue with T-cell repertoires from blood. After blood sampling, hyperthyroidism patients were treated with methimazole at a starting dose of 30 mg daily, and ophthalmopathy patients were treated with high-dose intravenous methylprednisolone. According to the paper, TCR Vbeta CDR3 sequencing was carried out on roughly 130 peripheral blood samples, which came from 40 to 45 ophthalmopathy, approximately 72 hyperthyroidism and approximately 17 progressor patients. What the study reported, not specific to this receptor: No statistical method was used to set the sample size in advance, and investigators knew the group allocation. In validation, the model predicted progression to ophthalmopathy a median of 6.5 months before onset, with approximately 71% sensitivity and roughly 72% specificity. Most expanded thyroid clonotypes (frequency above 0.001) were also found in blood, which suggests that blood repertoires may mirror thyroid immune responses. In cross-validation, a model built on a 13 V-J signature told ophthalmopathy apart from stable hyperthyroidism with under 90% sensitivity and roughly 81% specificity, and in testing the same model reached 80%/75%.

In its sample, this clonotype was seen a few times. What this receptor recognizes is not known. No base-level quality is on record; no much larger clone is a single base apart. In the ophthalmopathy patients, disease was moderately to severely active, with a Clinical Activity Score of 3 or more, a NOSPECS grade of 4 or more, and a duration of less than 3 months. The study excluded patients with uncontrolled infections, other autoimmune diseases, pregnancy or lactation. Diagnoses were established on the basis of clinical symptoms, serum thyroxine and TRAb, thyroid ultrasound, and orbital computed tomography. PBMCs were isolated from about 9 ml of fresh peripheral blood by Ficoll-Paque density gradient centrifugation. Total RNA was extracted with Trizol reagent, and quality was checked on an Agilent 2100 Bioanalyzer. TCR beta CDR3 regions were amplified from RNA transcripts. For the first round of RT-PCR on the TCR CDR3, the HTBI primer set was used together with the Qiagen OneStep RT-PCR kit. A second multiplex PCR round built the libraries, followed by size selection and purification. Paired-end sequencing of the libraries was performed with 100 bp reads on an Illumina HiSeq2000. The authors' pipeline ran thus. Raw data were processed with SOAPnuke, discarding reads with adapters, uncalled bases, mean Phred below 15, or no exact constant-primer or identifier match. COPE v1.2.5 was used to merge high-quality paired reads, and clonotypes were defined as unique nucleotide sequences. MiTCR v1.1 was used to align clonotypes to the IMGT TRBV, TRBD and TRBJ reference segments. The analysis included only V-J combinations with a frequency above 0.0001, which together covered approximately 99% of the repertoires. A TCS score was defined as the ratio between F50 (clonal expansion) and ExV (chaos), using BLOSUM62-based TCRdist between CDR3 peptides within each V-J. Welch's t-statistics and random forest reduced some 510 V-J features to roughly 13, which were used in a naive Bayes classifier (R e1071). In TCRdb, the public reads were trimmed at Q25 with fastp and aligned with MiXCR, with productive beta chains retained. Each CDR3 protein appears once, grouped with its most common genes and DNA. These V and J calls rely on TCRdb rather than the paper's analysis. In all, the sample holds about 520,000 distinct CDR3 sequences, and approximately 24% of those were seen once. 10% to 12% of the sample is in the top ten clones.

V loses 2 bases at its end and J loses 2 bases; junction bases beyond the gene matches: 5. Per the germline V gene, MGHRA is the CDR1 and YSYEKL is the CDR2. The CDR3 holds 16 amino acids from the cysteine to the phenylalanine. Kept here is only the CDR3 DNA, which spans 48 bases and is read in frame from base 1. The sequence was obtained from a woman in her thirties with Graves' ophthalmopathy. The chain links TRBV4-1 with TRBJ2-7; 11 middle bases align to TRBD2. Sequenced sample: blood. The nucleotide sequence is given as TGCGCCAGCAGCCAACCTACTAGCGGGGGCCCCTACGAGCAGTACTTC. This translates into CASSQPTSGGPYEQYF.